A selection of T cell receptor beta chains follows, all from one sample in a study of blood T cells in healthy people across ages. MiXCR, applied by TCRdb to the 5' RACE reads, yields one record per CDR3 protein. The table includes 700,000 or so distinct CDR3 sequences, 22% detected once. Sequencing was carried out using blood. The receptor source for this set is a man in his 70s in good health. Both conserved end residues are part of each CDR3. The D gene is left open where the match is weak. Clone size is shown for a subset of rows, as once, few, many or a class of expanded clone.

d_call	v_call	clone_size	j_call	cdr3_aa	cdr3_nt
.	TRBV6-2/TRBV6-3	.	TRBJ2-3	CASNEPGPPADTQYF	TGTGCCAGCAACGAACCGGGACCCCCGGCGGATACGCAGTATTTT
.	TRBV7-2	few	TRBJ1-5	CASSLAEGMGQPQHF	TGTGCCAGCAGCTTAGCGGAGGGAATGGGTCAGCCCCAGCATTTT
.	TRBV11-2	.	TRBJ1-1	CASSRRATTEAFF	TGTGCCAGCAGCCGCAGGGCTACTACTGAAGCTTTCTTT
.	TRBV6-6	.	TRBJ1-5	CASRGNQPQHF	TGTGCCAGCAGGGGCAATCAGCCCCAGCATTTT
.	TRBV12-3/TRBV12-4	.	TRBJ2-3	CASRARGPQYF	TGTGCCAGCAGGGCTAGAGGCCCGCAGTATTTT
.	TRBV20-1	.	TRBJ2-1	CSARDWLKTDEQFF	TGCAGTGCTAGAGATTGGCTAAAGACAGATGAGCAGTTCTTC
.	TRBV7-9	.	TRBJ2-6	CASSPRDGSGANVLTF	TGTGCCAGCAGCCCCCGGGACGGTTCTGGGGCCAACGTCCTGACTTTC
.	TRBV10-3	few	TRBJ2-3	CAIEAGDTDTQYF	TGTGCCATCGAGGCGGGCGACACAGATACGCAGTATTTT
.	TRBV29-1	few	TRBJ2-3	CSVSGISADTQYF	TGCAGCGTGTCAGGGATTTCGGCAGATACGCAGTATTTT
.	TRBV7-2	.	TRBJ1-5	CASSPRVGSNQPQHF	TGTGCCAGCAGCCCGCGGGTGGGGTCAAATCAGCCCCAGCATTTT
.	TRBV7-2	.	TRBJ1-2	CASSLAQTGANYGYTF	TGTGCCAGCAGCTTGGCACAGACAGGAGCTAACTATGGCTACACCTTC
.	TRBV7-2	.	TRBJ1-4	CASSQRRSTNEKLFF	TGTGCCAGCAGCCAACGGAGGTCCACTAATGAAAAACTGTTTTTT
.	TRBV29-1	.	TRBJ1-2	CSVGEGSNYGYTF	TGCAGCGTTGGGGAGGGATCTAACTATGGCTACACCTTC
.	TRBV4-1	few	TRBJ1-5	CASSRDRVANQPQHF	TGCGCCAGCAGCCGTGACAGAGTCGCTAATCAGCCCCAGCATTTT
.	TRBV12-3/TRBV12-4	.	TRBJ1-2	CASSTGRQYGYTF	TGTGCCAGCAGTACGGGGCGCCAGTATGGCTACACCTTC
TRBD1	TRBV7-9	few	TRBJ1-4	CASSSRSRGQANEKLFF	TGTGCCAGCAGCTCCCGCAGCAGGGGGCAGGCTAATGAAAAACTGTTTTTT
.	TRBV3-1	few	TRBJ2-5	CASSQELRTRETQYF	TGTGCCAGCAGCCAAGAATTGAGGACCAGGGAGACCCAGTACTTC
.	TRBV3-1	.	TRBJ2-3	CASSHAWGGRPSKDTQYF	TGTGCCAGCAGCCATGCCTGGGGGGGGCGACCGTCCAAGGATACGCAGTATTTT
.	TRBV2	.	TRBJ1-1	CASSEWAGQLTEAFF	TGTGCCAGCAGTGAATGGGCGGGTCAGCTCACTGAAGCTTTCTTT
TRBD2	TRBV5-1	few	TRBJ2-7	CASSLRPIEAGDYEQYF	TGCGCCAGCAGCTTGCGGCCCATAGAGGCGGGGGACTACGAGCAGTACTTC
.	TRBV20-1	.	TRBJ1-1	CSASAMANTEAFF	TGCAGTGCCAGTGCCATGGCGAACACTGAAGCTTTCTTT
.	TRBV6-5	.	TRBJ2-2	CAASAVAGELFF	TGTGCCGCCTCAGCGGTGGCCGGGGAGCTGTTTTTT
.	TRBV6-1	.	TRBJ2-3	CASTSSRSTDTQYF	TGTGCCAGCACAAGCAGCCGGAGCACAGATACGCAGTATTTT
.	TRBV7-2	few	TRBJ1-5	CASSLTIPSGNQPQHF	TGTGCCAGCAGCTTAACCATCCCGAGTGGCAATCAGCCCCAGCATTTT
.	TRBV12-3/TRBV12-4	.	TRBJ1-1	CASSFMTQQAFF	TGTGCCAGCAGTTTTATGACACAACAAGCTTTCTTT
TRBD2	TRBV20-1	.	TRBJ2-1	CSARDPSGGPNEQFF	TGCAGTGCTAGAGATCCATCGGGAGGGCCGAATGAGCAGTTCTTC
TRBD1	TRBV6-6	.	TRBJ1-2	CASSYGQGARGYTF	TGTGCCAGCAGTTACGGACAGGGGGCGCGTGGCTACACCTTC
.	TRBV12-3/TRBV12-4	once	TRBJ2-2	CASTRDTLNTGELFF	TGTGCCAGCACCAGGGACACCTTGAACACCGGGGAGCTGTTTTTT
.	TRBV11-3	few	TRBJ2-5	CASSSLTGETQYF	TGTGCCAGCAGTTCTCTCACGGGAGAGACCCAGTACTTC
TRBD1	TRBV6-2/TRBV6-3	.	TRBJ2-2	CASSSTVQGADTGELFF	TGTGCCAGCAGTTCCACTGTACAGGGGGCGGACACCGGGGAGCTGTTTTTT
.	TRBV10-1	.	TRBJ2-1	CASSESGDGNEQFF	TGCGCCAGCAGTGAGTCCGGGGATGGGAATGAGCAGTTCTTC
TRBD2	TRBV29-1	.	TRBJ2-1	CSGRTSGVYNEQFF	TGCAGCGGCCGGACTAGCGGAGTATACAATGAGCAGTTCTTC
TRBD1	TRBV28	.	TRBJ1-1	CASSADRGQGDAFF	TGTGCCAGCAGTGCCGACAGGGGGCAAGGGGATGCTTTCTTT
TRBD2	TRBV20-1	few	TRBJ2-5	CSAEGLAGGFF	TGCAGTGCCGAAGGACTAGCGGGAGGGTTCTTC
TRBD2	TRBV7-6	.	TRBJ2-3	CASSDSGGVGGTQYF	TGTGCCAGCAGCGATAGCGGGGGGGTAGGAGGTACGCAGTATTTT
.	TRBV7-2	.	TRBJ2-3	CASSLTKLDTQYF	TGTGCCAGCAGCCTCACCAAGCTGGATACGCAGTATTTT
.	TRBV19	.	TRBJ1-1	CASSMRGGQFEAFF	TGTGCCAGTAGTATGAGGGGCGGACAGTTTGAAGCTTTCTTT
.	TRBV18	.	TRBJ1-4	CASSPPASKSNEKLFF	TGTGCCAGCTCACCACCAGCCTCGAAATCTAATGAAAAACTGTTTTTT
.	TRBV12-3/TRBV12-4	few	TRBJ2-5	CASGSTLLEETQYF	TGTGCTAGCGGTTCCACTTTATTGGAGGAGACCCAGTACTTC
.	TRBV29-1	.	TRBJ2-1	CSVVIGQPMTQFF	TGCAGCGTTGTCATCGGCCAACCAATGACGCAGTTCTTC
.	TRBV19	.	TRBJ1-3	CASHQGQWRNTIYF	TGTGCCAGCCATCAGGGCCAATGGAGAAACACCATATATTTT
.	TRBV24-1	.	TRBJ2-7	CATSDVTVKPYEQYF	TGTGCCACCAGTGATGTGACAGTGAAACCCTACGAGCAGTACTTC
.	TRBV28	.	TRBJ2-3	CASSLLAGASKDTQYF	TGTGCCAGCAGTTTGTTGGCGGGGGCATCCAAAGATACGCAGTATTTT
TRBD2	TRBV6-4	many	TRBJ2-1	CASSVLAGGYNEQFF	TGTGCCAGTAGTGTGCTAGCGGGGGGCTACAATGAGCAGTTCTTC
.	TRBV10-2	.	TRBJ2-1	CASSIQGEQFF	TGCGCCAGCAGTATCCAAGGGGAGCAGTTCTTC
.	TRBV28	many	TRBJ2-4	CATFEEGTKNIQYF	TGTGCCACCTTCGAGGAGGGGACCAAAAACATTCAGTACTTC
.	TRBV5-1	few	TRBJ2-3	CASSLERDTDTQYF	TGCGCCAGCAGCTTGGAACGGGACACAGATACGCAGTATTTT
.	TRBV7-9	.	TRBJ1-2	CASSLGQGFRGYTF	TGTGCCAGCAGCTTAGGGCAGGGGTTCCGGGGCTACACCTTC
.	TRBV20-1	.	TRBJ1-1	CSAGDPKRKTEAFF	TGCAGTGCTGGGGACCCCAAAAGGAAGACTGAAGCTTTCTTT
TRBD2	TRBV12-3/TRBV12-4	.	TRBJ2-1	CASSKVSGSGDEQFF	TGTGCCAGCAGTAAGGTTAGCGGGAGTGGCGATGAGCAGTTCTTC
.	TRBV7-6	few	TRBJ1-3	CASSPGWTGNTIYF	TGTGCCAGCAGCCCAGGATGGACTGGAAACACCATATATTTT
TRBD1	TRBV6-6	.	TRBJ1-4	CASSYGQGVEKLFF	TGTGCCAGCAGTTACGGCCAGGGGGTCGAAAAACTGTTTTTT
.	TRBV24-1	many	TRBJ2-7	CATSDSGTYEQYF	TGTGCCACCAGTGATTCGGGGACCTACGAGCAGTACTTC
TRBD2	TRBV6-6	few	TRBJ2-1	CASSYYSGSYNEQFF	TGTGCCAGCAGTTACTACAGCGGGAGTTACAATGAGCAGTTCTTC
TRBD1	TRBV27	few	TRBJ2-6	CASSLPRGPYSSGANVLTF	TGTGCCAGCAGTTTACCGAGGGGGCCTTATAGCTCTGGGGCCAACGTCCTGACTTTC